Below are 5 T cell receptor beta chains sequenced from a single sample in a study of blood T cell repertoires in COVID-19. Here immunoSEQ multiplex PCR was the method, and the copy in TCRdb shows in-frame clones only, minus some. Of roughly 340,000 clones detected, around 91% appear once; the ten largest clones hold roughly 1%. The sequencing input was PBMCs or T cells enriched from blood (not recorded which). These receptor sequences come from a man aged 18 to 29 who had recovered from COVID-19.

V and J are TRBV11-2 and TRBJ2-2; a possible D gene is TRBD1 (6 bases). The CDR3 contains 18 residues. CDR1 and CDR2 (germline): SGHAT, FQNNGV. Between the trimmed V and J ends, which lost 4 bases and 2 bases, there was a span of 20 bases. This chain's CDR3 is CASSSLKGHGTNTGELFF. The CDR3 region has the DNA TGTGCCAGCAGCTCATTGAAGGGACATGGAACAAACACCGGGGAGCTGTTTTTT.

This clone was seen a single time. This rearrangement joins TRBV6-5 to TRBJ2-7, with 9 bases aligning to TRBD1. Germline CDR1 is MNHEY and CDR2 is SVGAGI. The CDR3 sequence is 14 residues long. Losses at the gene ends were 6 bases for V and 4 bases for J; bases not matched to a gene: 7. DNA for the CDR3: TGTGCCAGCAGGATACAGGGGGCCCTATACGAGCAGTACTTC. Protein sequence: CASRIQGALYEQYF.

The chain carries TRBV30 and TRBJ2-1, with TRBD2 identical over 8 bases. CDR1 is GTSNPN and CDR2 is SVGIG in the germline V gene (reference sequence). The junction had 16 bases not matched to a gene; V was cut back by 0 bases and J by 0 bases. The CDR3 runs to 20 residues. The CDR3: CAWSVPFIGGRSHSYNEQFF. The CDR3 DNA sequence: TGTGCCTGGAGTGTACCATTCATTGGCGGGAGGTCCCACTCCTACAATGAGCAGTTCTTC.

The chain recombines TRBV9 with TRBJ2-3, with a tentative D call TRBD1 (6 bases). Germline CDR1 SGDLS, CDR2 YYNGEE. V gave up 5 bases and J gave up 2 bases, with 9 bases separating them. CDR3 size: 13 residues. Here the CDR3 reads CASRPGDTDTQYF. The DNA of the CDR3 is TGTGCCAGCAGGCCAGGGGACACAGATACGCAGTATTTT.

The chain couples TRBV19 to TRBJ2-5, with 8 bases aligning to TRBD2. From germline, CDR1 is LNHDA and CDR2 SQIVND (reference sequence). Trimming at V came to 6 bases and at J to 7 bases, leaving 10 bases not matched to a gene. This CDR3 has 14 residues. The CDR3 DNA is TGTGCCAGTAGGCGCGAGCGGGGGCACGGGACCCAGTACTTC. It codes for CASRRERGHGTQYF.